This is a list of T cell receptor beta chains from one sample in a study of blood T cells in healthy people across ages. In TCRdb, the 5' RACE reads were re-called with MiXCR into one record per CDR3 protein. The data hold 1.5 million to 2 million distinct CDR3 sequences, with approximately 50% observed a single time. Input material: blood. These receptors all stem from a woman between 40 and 55 years old in good health. CDR3s include the opening cysteine and the closing phenylalanine or tryptophan. D genes are given only for firm matches. A row's size may be missing; if present it is once, few, many or a size class.

NA	TRBD1	TRBV20-1	TRBJ2-7	CSAGRDRSAGEQYF	TGCAGTGCTGGCCGGGACAGGTCGGCTGGCGAGCAGTACTTC
NA	NA	TRBV20-1	TRBJ1-2	CSALLQANYGYTF	TGCAGTGCTCTATTACAGGCTAACTATGGCTACACCTTC
NA	NA	TRBV6-5	TRBJ2-6	CASSYPGTGANVLTF	TGTGCCAGCAGTTACCCGGGGACTGGGGCCAACGTCCTGACTTTC
NA	NA	TRBV7-2	TRBJ1-4	CASSLNRVEKLFF	TGTGCCAGCAGCTTAAACAGGGTTGAAAAACTGTTTTTT
NA	NA	TRBV6-1	TRBJ2-5	CASRADSFIGQYF	TGTGCCAGCAGAGCGGACAGCTTCATAGGGCAGTACTTC
NA	NA	TRBV27	TRBJ2-1	CASSLYGGSYNERFF	TGTGCCAGCAGTTTATATGGGGGCTCCTACAATGAGCGGTTCTTC
few	TRBD1	TRBV6-5	TRBJ1-2	CASRTGGHYGYTF	TGTGCCAGCAGGACAGGGGGGCACTATGGCTACACCTTC
NA	NA	TRBV27	TRBJ2-4	CASISLAKNIQYF	TGTGCCAGCATTTCATTAGCCAAAAACATTCAGTACTTC
once	NA	TRBV5-1	TRBJ1-6	CASSLGAVGGTSHNSPLHF	TGCGCCAGCAGCTTGGGTGCGGTTGGGGGTACATCCCATAATTCGCCCCTCCACTTT
NA	TRBD1	TRBV28	TRBJ2-7	CASSSPRRTGDFGEQYF	TGTGCCAGCAGTTCCCCCCGTCGGACAGGGGATTTTGGCGAGCAGTACTTC
few	NA	TRBV5-1	TRBJ2-1	CASSSLLTYNEQFF	TGCGCCAGCAGCTCACTCCTGACATACAATGAGCAGTTCTTC
NA	NA	TRBV20-1	TRBJ2-3	CSARDRTRLDTQYF	TGCAGTGCTAGAGACCGGACAAGGTTGGATACGCAGTATTTT
once	NA	TRBV29-1	TRBJ2-4	CSVVPSVGGYNEQYF	TGCAGCGTTGTACCCAGCGTCGGAGGATACAATGAGCAGTACTTC
few	NA	TRBV24-1	TRBJ1-2	CATRNPGQGYTF	TGTGCCACCAGAAATCCAGGGCAGGGCTACACCTTC
NA	NA	TRBV6-5	TRBJ2-6	CASSYIGASGANVLTF	TGTGCCAGCAGTTACATCGGCGCCTCAGGGGCCAACGTCCTGACTTTC
few	TRBD2	TRBV12-3/TRBV12-4	TRBJ2-1	CASKEERGGVYSYNEQFF	TGTGCCAGCAAGGAAGAGCGGGGGGGCGTATACTCCTACAATGAGCAGTTCTTC
few	TRBD1	TRBV28	TRBJ2-5	CASSFTGGAQTQYF	TGTGCCAGCAGTTTTACAGGGGGCGCGCAGACCCAGTACTTC
NA	TRBD2	TRBV9	TRBJ2-1	CASSVVGGLASGEQFF	TGTGCCAGCAGCGTAGTAGGGGGACTAGCTTCGGGTGAGCAGTTCTTC
NA	TRBD1	TRBV11-1	TRBJ1-6	CASSLNDRALHF	TGTGCCAGCAGCTTAAATGACAGGGCCCTCCACTTT
NA	TRBD2	TRBV20-1	TRBJ2-1	CSAMGPLAGGPNEQFF	TGCAGTGCCATGGGGCCCCTAGCGGGGGGGCCCAATGAGCAGTTCTTC
few	NA	TRBV4-3	TRBJ2-1	CASSQELNRMNEQFF	TGCGCCAGCAGCCAAGAACTTAACAGGATGAATGAGCAGTTCTTC
few	TRBD2	TRBV12-3/TRBV12-4	TRBJ2-5	CASKGRGGEETQYF	TGTGCCAGCAAGGGTCGGGGAGGGGAAGAGACCCAGTACTTC
NA	TRBD1	TRBV24-1	TRBJ1-5	CATSDSRQGANQPQHF	TGTGCCACCAGTGATTCAAGACAGGGGGCTAATCAGCCCCAGCATTTT
NA	NA	TRBV5-1	TRBJ1-2	CASSLDRDRDGYTF	TGCGCCAGCAGCTTGGACAGGGACCGGGATGGCTACACCTTC
few	NA	TRBV15	TRBJ2-7	CATSRDRAVTPSYEQYF	TGTGCCACCAGCAGAGATCGAGCGGTCACACCCTCCTACGAGCAGTACTTC
NA	NA	TRBV20-1	TRBJ2-1	CSANGPQDAVNEQFF	TGCAGTGCTAATGGGCCCCAAGATGCGGTCAATGAGCAGTTCTTC
many	TRBD2	TRBV4-1	TRBJ2-3	CASSQGLAGSDTQYF	TGCGCCAGCAGCCAAGGCCTAGCGGGCTCAGATACGCAGTATTTT
NA	NA	TRBV28	TRBJ1-2	CASSFGSGIYGYTF	TGTGCCAGCAGTTTTGGGTCAGGGATCTATGGCTACACCTTC
NA	NA	TRBV7-3	TRBJ2-1	CASSNSRAVNNEQFF	TGTGCCAGCAGCAACAGCAGGGCCGTCAACAATGAGCAGTTCTTC